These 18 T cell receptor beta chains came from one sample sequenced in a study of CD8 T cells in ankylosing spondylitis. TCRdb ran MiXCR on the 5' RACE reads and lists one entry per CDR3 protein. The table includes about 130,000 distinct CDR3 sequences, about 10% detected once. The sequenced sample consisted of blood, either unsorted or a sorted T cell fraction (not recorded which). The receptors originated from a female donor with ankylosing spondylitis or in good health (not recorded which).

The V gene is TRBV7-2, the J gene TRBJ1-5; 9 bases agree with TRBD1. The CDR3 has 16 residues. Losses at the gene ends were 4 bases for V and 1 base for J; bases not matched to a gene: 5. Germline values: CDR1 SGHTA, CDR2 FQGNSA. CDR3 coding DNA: TGTGCCAGCAGCTCTACCGGGACAGGGAGCAATCAGCCCCAGCATTTT. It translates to CASSSTGTGSNQPQHF.

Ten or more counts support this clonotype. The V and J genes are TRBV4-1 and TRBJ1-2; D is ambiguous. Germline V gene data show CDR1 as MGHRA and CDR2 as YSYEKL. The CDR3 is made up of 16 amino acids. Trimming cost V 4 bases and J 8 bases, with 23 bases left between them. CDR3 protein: CASSPGRSVGLVGYTF. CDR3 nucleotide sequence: TGCGCCAGCAGCCCGGGGAGGTCGGTAGGGTTAGTGGGCTACACCTTC.

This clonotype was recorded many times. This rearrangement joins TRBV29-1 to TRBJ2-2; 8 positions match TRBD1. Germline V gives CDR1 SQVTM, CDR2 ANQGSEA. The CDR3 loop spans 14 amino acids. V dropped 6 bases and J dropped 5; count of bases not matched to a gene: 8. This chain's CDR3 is CSVPRDRWTGELFF. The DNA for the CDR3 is TGCAGCGTCCCCCGGGACAGGTGGACCGGGGAGCTGTTTTTT.

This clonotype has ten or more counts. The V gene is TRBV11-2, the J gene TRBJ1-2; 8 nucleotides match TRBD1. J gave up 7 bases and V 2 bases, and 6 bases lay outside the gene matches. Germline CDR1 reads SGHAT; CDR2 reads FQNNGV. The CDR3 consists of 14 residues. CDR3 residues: CASSLTDRDAGYTF. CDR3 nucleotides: TGTGCCAGCAGCTTAACGGACAGGGACGCTGGCTACACCTTC.

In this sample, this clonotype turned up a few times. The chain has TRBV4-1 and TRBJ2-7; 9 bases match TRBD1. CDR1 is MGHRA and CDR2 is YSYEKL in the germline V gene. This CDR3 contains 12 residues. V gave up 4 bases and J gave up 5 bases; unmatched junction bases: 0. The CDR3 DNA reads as TGCGCCAGCAGCCGGACAGGGGACGAGCAGTACTTC. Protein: CASSRTGDEQYF.

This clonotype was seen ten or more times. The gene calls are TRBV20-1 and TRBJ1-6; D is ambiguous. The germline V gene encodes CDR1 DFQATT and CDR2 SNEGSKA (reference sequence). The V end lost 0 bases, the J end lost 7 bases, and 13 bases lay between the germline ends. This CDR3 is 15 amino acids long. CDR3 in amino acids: CSARDRGAGNSPLHF. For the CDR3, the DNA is TGCAGTGCTAGAGATCGGGGAGCGGGGAATTCACCCCTCCACTTT.

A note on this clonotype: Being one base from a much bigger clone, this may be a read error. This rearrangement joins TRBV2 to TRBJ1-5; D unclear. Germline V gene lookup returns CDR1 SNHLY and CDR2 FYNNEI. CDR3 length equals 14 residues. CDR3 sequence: CASSQSSRNQPQPF. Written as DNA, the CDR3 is TGTGCCAGCAGCCAAAGTTCCAGGAATCAGCCCCAGCCTTTT.

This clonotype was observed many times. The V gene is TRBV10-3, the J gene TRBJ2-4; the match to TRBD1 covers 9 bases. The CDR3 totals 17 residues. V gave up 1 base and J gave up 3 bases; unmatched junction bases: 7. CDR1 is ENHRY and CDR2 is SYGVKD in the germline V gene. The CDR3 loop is CAISEWGGQGDKNIQYF. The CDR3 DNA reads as TGTGCCATCAGTGAGTGGGGGGGACAGGGCGACAAAAACATTCAGTACTTC.

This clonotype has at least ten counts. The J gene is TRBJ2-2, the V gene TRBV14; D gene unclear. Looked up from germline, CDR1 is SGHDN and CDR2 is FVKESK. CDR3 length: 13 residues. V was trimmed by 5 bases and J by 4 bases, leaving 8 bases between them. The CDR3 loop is CASSGRITGELFF. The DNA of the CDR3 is TGTGCCAGCAGCGGTAGAATCACCGGGGAGCTGTTTTTT.

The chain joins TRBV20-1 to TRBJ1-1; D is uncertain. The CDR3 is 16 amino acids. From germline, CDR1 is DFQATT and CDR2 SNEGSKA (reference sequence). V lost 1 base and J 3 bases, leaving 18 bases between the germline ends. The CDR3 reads CSARGGSGYADTEAFF. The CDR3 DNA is TGCAGTGCTAGAGGTGGGAGCGGTTATGCGGACACTGAAGCTTTCTTT.

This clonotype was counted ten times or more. CDR3 sequence reads: CASSSRADTEAFF. CDR3 in DNA: TGCGCCAGCAGCTCGAGGGCCGACACTGAAGCTTTCTTT. The rearrangement uses TRBV5-1 and TRBJ1-1, with D unclear. Germline CDR1 is SGHRS and CDR2 is YFSETQ. V lost 3 bases and J lost 3, with 9 bases in between. This CDR3 comprises 13 residues.

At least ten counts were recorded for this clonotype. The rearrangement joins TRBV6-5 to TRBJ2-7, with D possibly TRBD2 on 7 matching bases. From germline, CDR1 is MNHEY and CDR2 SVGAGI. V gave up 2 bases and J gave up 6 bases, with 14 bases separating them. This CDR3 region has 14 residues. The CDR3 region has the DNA TGTGCCAGCAGTTACGTGGCAGGGGAGGGCGAGCAGTACTTC. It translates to CASSYVAGEGEQYF.

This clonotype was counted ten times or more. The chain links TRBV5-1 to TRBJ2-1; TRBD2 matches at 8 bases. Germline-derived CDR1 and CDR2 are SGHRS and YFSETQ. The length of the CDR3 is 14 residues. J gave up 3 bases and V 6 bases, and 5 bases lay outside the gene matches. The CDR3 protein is CASKQAGGYNEQFF. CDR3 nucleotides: TGCGCCAGCAAGCAGGCGGGAGGCTACAATGAGCAGTTCTTC. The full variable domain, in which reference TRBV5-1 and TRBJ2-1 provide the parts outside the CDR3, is KAGVTQTPRYLIKTRGQQVTLSCSPISGHRSVSWYQQTPGQGLQFLFEYFSETQRNKGNFPGRFSGRQFSNSRSEMNVSTLELGDSALYLCASKQAGGYNEQFFGPGTRLTVL.

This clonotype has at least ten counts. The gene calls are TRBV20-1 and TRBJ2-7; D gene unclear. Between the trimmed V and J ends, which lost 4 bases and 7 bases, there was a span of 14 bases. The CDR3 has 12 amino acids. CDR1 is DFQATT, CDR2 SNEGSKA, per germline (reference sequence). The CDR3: CSATAGPREQYF. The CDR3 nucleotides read TGCAGTGCTACGGCAGGTCCTCGGGAGCAGTACTTC.

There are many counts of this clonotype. In DNA, the CDR3 is TGTGCCAGCAGCTTAGGGGAAGGGAGCCGCTCCTATAATTCACCCCTCCACTTT. Translation gives CASSLGEGSRSYNSPLHF. The J gene is TRBJ1-6, the V gene TRBV11-2; D not resolved. This CDR3 region has 18 residues. Trimming took 1 base from V and 0 from J, leaving 13 bases between them. In germline, CDR1 is SGHAT, CDR2 FQNNGV.

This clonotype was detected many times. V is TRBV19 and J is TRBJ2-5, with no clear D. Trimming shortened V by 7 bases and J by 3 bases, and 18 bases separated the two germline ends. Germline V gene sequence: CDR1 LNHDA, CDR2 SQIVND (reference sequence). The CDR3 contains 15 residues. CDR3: CASKLTDFSEETQYF. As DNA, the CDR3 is TGTGCCAGTAAATTGACCGATTTTTCTGAAGAGACCCAGTACTTC.

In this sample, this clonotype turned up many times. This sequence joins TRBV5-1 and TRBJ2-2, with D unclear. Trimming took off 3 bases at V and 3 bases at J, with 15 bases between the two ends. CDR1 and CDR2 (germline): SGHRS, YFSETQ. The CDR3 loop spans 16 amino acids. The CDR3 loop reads CASSSAGLQYTGELFF. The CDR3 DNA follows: TGCGCCAGCAGCTCCGCCGGGCTACAGTACACCGGGGAGCTGTTTTTT.

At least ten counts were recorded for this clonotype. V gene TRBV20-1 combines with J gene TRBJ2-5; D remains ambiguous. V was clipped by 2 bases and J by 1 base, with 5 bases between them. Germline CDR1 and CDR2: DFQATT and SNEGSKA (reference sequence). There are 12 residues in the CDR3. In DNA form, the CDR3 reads TGCAGTGCTAGACCCTCCCAAGAGACCCAGTACTTC. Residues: CSARPSQETQYF.